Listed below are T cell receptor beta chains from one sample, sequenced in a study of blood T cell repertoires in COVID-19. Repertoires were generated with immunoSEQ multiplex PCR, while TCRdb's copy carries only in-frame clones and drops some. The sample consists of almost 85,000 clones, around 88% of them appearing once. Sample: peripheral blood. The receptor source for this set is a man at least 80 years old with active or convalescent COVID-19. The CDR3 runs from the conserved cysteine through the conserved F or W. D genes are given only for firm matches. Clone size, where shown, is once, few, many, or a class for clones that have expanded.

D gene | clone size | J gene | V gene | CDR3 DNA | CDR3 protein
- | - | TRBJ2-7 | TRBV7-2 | TGTGCCAGCAGAGCCCACCCGAGCTCCTACGAGCAGTACTTC | CASRAHPSSYEQYF
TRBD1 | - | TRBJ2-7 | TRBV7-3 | TGTGCCAGCAGCCCCGGGACAGGGGGCGCAGCTTACGAGCAGTACTTC | CASSPGTGGAAYEQYF
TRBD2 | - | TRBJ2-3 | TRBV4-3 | TGCGCCAGCAGCCAACAGACTAGCAGAAGCACAGATACGCAGTATTTT | CASSQQTSRSTDTQYF
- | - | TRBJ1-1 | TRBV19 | TGTGCCAGTAGTGCGACAGAGAACACTGAAGCTTTCTTT | CASSATENTEAFF
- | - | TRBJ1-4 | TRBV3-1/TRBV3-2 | TGTGCCAGCAGCCCCAGGGCAACTAATGAAAAACTGTTTTTT | CASSPRATNEKLFF
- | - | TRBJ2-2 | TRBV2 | TGTGCCAGCAGTGAAGGCAGGGCTGGCACCGGGGAGCTGTTTTTT | CASSEGRAGTGELFF
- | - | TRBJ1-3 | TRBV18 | TGTGCCAGCGCCGCGACAGTCTCTGGAAACACCATATATTTT | CASAATVSGNTIYF
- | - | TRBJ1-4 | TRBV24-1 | TGTGCCACCTTCAGGCAGAAAAATGAAAAACTGTTTTTT | CATFRQKNEKLFF
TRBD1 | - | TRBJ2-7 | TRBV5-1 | TGCGCCAGCAGCTTAGGACAGGGTTCTGCTTACGAGCAGTACTTC | CASSLGQGSAYEQYF
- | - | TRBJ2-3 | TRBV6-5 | TGTGCCAGCAGTTACTCGGCGGGGGCGACGCAGTATTTT | CASSYSAGATQYF
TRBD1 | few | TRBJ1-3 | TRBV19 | TGTGCCAGTAGTATAATGCGGGACAGCTCTGGAAACACCATATATTTT | CASSIMRDSSGNTIYF
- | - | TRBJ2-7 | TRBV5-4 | TGTGCCAGCAGCTTCCAGGGTAGCTACGAGCAGTACTTC | CASSFQGSYEQYF
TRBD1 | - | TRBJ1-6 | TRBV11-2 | TGTGCCAGCAGCACCACAGGGGAGCCGAATTCACCCCTCCACTTT | CASSTTGEPNSPLHF
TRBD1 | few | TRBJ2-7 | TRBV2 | TGTGCCAGCAAACCCCGGGACAGTCGCTCCTACGAGCAGTACTTC | CASKPRDSRSYEQYF
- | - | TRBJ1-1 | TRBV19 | TGTGCCAGTAGCCGAGATAGGGGATACATTGAAGCTTTCTTT | CASSRDRGYIEAFF
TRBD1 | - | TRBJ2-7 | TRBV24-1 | TGTGCCACCAGTGATTCCGGGACAGGGTGGTCCTACGAGCAGTACTTC | CATSDSGTGWSYEQYF
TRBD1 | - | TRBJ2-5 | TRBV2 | TGTGCCAGCAGTGAAGCCGGGACAGGGTACAGGGATGCGTGGGAGACCCAGTACTTC | CASSEAGTGYRDAWETQYF
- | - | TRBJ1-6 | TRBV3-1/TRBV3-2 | TGTGCCAGCAGCCAAGGCGGGGGTAATTCACCCCTCCACTTT | CASSQGGGNSPLHF
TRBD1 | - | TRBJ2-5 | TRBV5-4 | TGTGCCAGCAGCGGTAGCGGCAGGGGGCTGGAGACCCAGTACTTC | CASSGSGRGLETQYF
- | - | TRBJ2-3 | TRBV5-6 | TGTGCCAGCAGCTTGAGATGGGACTCCATAAACGGGGATACGCAGTATTTT | CASSLRWDSINGDTQYF
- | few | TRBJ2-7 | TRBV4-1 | TGCGCCAGCAGCCAAGCCTTCAGGGATTACTACGAGCAGTACTTC | CASSQAFRDYYEQYF
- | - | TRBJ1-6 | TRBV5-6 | TGTGCCAGCAGCGTCAGGGTGGGTAATTCACCCCTCCACTTT | CASSVRVGNSPLHF
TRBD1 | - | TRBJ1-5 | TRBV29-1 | TGCAGCGTAGTGATACAGGGGAATCAGCCCCAGCATTTT | CSVVIQGNQPQHF
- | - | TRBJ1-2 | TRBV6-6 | TGTGCCAGCAGTTCGGGGGGTTATGGCTACACCTTC | CASSSGGYGYTF
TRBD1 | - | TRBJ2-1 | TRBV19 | TGTGCCAGTAGGTCGACAGGGCTGAACAATGAGCAGTTCTTC | CASRSTGLNNEQFF
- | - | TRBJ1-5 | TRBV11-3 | TGTGCCAGCAGCTTAGTAGCAGGGGTAGGAAGCAATCAGCCCCAGCATTTT | CASSLVAGVGSNQPQHF
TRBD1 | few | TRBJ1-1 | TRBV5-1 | TGCGCCAGCAGCTTGTATGGGACAGGGGGCACTGAAGCTTTCTTT | CASSLYGTGGTEAFF
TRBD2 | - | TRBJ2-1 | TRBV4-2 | TGTGCCAGCAGCCAACAACTGGGGGGGGAAACCTACAATGAGCAGTTCTTC | CASSQQLGGETYNEQFF
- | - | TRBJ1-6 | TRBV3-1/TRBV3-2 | TGTGCCAGCAGCCAAGCCACCACAGCCTATAATTCACCCCTCCACTTT | CASSQATTAYNSPLHF
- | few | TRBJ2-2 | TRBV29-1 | TGCAGCGTTGAAGATGCGAACAGCAACACCGGGGAGCTGTTTTTT | CSVEDANSNTGELFF
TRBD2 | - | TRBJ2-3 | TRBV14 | TGTGCCAGCAGCCAAGTTCCGGCGGGGGGGGGCGTGGATACGCAGTATTTT | CASSQVPAGGGVDTQYF
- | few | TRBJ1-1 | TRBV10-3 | TGTGCCATCAGTGAGTCGTTCAAGGGGGACGCTTTCTTT | CAISESFKGDAFF
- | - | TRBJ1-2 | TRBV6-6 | TGTGCCAGCAGTACCGGGGGGGCAGGGAGTGATTATGGCTACACCTTC | CASSTGGAGSDYGYTF
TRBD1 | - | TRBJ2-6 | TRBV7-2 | TGTGCCAGCAGCTTGGGGGGACAGGCTGGGGCCAACGTCCTGACTTTC | CASSLGGQAGANVLTF
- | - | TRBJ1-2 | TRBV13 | TGTGCCAGCAGCTTCCGGACAGCGACTAACTATGGCTACACCTTC | CASSFRTATNYGYTF
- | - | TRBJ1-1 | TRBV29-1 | TGCAGCGTTGGCACAGTGGGGGGGGGTACTGAAGCTTTCTTT | CSVGTVGGGTEAFF
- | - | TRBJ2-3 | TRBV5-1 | TGCGCCAGCAGCTTGGCGGTTAGCACAGATACGCAGTATTTT | CASSLAVSTDTQYF
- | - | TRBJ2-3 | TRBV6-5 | TGTGCCAGCAGGCGAGGTGGCGCAGATACGCAGTATTTT | CASRRGGADTQYF
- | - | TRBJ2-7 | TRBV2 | TGTGCCAGCAGTGAATTAGACTCAGCCTACGAGCAGTACTTC | CASSELDSAYEQYF
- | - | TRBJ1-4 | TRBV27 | TGTGCCAGCCGGTCAACCGCAAATGAAAAACTGTTTTTT | CASRSTANEKLFF
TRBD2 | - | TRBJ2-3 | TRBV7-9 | TGTGCCAGCAGCCCCTGGACTAGCGGGAGGTTAGATACGCAGTATTTT | CASSPWTSGRLDTQYF
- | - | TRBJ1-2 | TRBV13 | TGTGCCAGCGCCGGGACACCAAACTATGGCTACACCTTC | CASAGTPNYGYTF
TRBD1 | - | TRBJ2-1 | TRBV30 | TGTGCCTGGTCACCAGGGGGCTACAATGAGCAGTTCTTC | CAWSPGGYNEQFF
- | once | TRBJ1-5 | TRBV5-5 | TGTGCCAGCAGCTTTACAGGGAGGGACAATCAGCCCCAGCATTTT | CASSFTGRDNQPQHF
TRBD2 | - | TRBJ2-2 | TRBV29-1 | TGCAGCGTTGAATCAGCGGGAGGGACCGGGGAGCTGTTTTTT | CSVESAGGTGELFF
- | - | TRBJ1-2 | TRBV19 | TGTGCCAGTAGTAAGACAGCTAACTATGGCTACACCTTC | CASSKTANYGYTF
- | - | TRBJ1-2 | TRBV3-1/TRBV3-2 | TGTGCCAGCAGCCATACCCGGGGGAGGACGGGCTACACCTTC | CASSHTRGRTGYTF
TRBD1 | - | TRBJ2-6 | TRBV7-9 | TGTGCGAGGGACAGGGCCCTCTCTGGGGCCAACGTCCTGACTTTC | CARDRALSGANVLTF
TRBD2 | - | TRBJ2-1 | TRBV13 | TGTGCCAGCAGCTTTCCCCCATGGGGTAGCGGGAGTCGCAATGAGCAGTTCTTC | CASSFPPWGSGSRNEQFF
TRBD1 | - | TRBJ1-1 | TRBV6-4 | TGTGCCAGCAGTCGTTACCCAGGACAGGGTGAAGCTTTCTTT | CASSRYPGQGEAFF
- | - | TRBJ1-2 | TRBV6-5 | TGTGCCAGCAGTTACCGGTACGACAGACACTATGGCTACACCTTC | CASSYRYDRHYGYTF
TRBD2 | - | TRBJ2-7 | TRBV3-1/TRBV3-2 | TGTGCCAGCAGCCTCCTAGCGGGAGGGCCCCTCCTTCGCTACGAGCAGTACTTC | CASSLLAGGPLLRYEQYF